This T cell receptor (beta chain) was sequenced for a study of CD8 T cells in Susac syndrome (dated 2019 in TCRdb). Turning to the overall study: The study used repertoire sequencing to test whether antigen drove CD8+ T cell activation and differentiation in Susac syndrome. Summary of the overall study and its limitations: The TCR sequencing and HLA analysis was acknowledged to have included a relatively small number of individuals.

Peripheral blood CD8+ and CD4+ T cells from healthy donors, Susac syndrome patients and multiple sclerosis patients were profiled using high-throughput TCR beta sequencing. The healthy donors served as controls matched for age and sex. Bulk CD8+ and CD4+ T cells were purified by magnetic negative isolation, while CD8+ TEMRA cells were enriched using FACS. Blood was collected in EDTA tubes and processed within 24 hours, with PBMCs isolated through density gradient centrifugation. PBMCs destined for TCR sequencing were cryopreserved in liquid nitrogen and later thawed in a 37 °C water bath. The sorted or isolated CD4+, CD8+ and CD8+ TEMRA cells had a purity of 90% or higher. RNA was extracted using the RNeasy kit, and roughly 0.45 to 1 microgram was reverse transcribed with random hexamers. The immunoSEQ multiplex PCR assay, covering 54 Vbeta and 13 Jbeta segments, was used to amplify TCR beta CDR3 regions. PCR amplification bias was corrected using a synthetic template baseline for primer optimization and computational correction. From the authors' description of their analysis: Reads were annotated to V, D and J genes per IMGT and analyzed with immunoSEQ Analyzer, keeping only productive sequences. Clonality was calculated as one minus the Shannon entropy normalized by log2 of the number of productive unique sequences. For each patient and control, public and private clones were evaluated within the 100 most prevalent clones. A clone was defined as Susac-specific if it was absent from the healthy and MS cohorts, from approximately 980 published viral clones and from other ImmuneACCESS disease sequences. In-frame beta chains were kept once TCRdb had trimmed the public reads at Q25 with fastp and called clones with MiXCR. Every distinct CDR3 protein forms one entry, paired with its most common genes and DNA. In this record, the V and J calls reflect TCRdb's handling and not the investigators' own analysis. The sample table holds 150,000 to 200,000 distinct CDR3 sequences, of which around 94% were seen once. The top ten clonotypes cover 0.13% to 0.15% of the sample.

With regard to this clonotype: No cognate antigen has been identified for it. Base qualities are not at hand, and no much larger clone is one base apart.

The CDR3 contains 15 residues, cysteine and phenylalanine counted. Of the read, only the CDR3 DNA is kept; its 45 bases are in frame from base 1. The germline V gene encodes CDR1 SGHTA and CDR2 FQGNSA. Deletion took 4 bases off V and 0 bases off J, with a span of 12 bases between the germline ends. The chain is assembled from TRBV7-2 and TRBJ1-1, with the D gene uncertain. The receptor was isolated from a human donor in good health. Input material: CD4+ T cells from PBMCs. CDR3 region: CASSSRPGMNTEAFF. The DNA sequence is TGTGCCAGCAGCTCTAGGCCTGGGATGAACACTGAAGCTTTCTTT.